This T cell receptor (beta chain) was recovered during a study of blood T cell repertoires in COVID-19 (dated by TCRdb to 2018 to 2021). Looking at the study overall: Collaborator samples came from the United States, Italy and Spain and covered acute and convalescent phases of COVID-19. The prospective study material was composed of cDNA or gDNA derived from T cells, B-cell-depleted T cells, or PBMCs. Deeply sampled blood TCRbeta repertoires from subjects exposed to, actively infected with, or recovered from COVID-19 were included in the dataset. A freely available public database, intended as a resource for researchers studying the immune response to SARS-CoV-2, is where the repertoires were released. The samples were drawn from two sources: the first 160 participants of the ongoing ImmuneRACE study, and 1,000 to 1,500 subjects contributed by 6 global collaborators. The sample metadata nearly always contained a de-identified subject ID, COVID-19 status, age in years and sex. HLA class I and class II types, where available, came from metadata supplied by the sample provider rather than from assay-based typing. The investigation overall reported the following: Clinical and demographic metadata were provided uncurated, with the amount varying by source and participant.

Samples from volunteer blood donors who had recovered from COVID-19 were contributed by a second Seattle source. Collaborating institutions collected whole blood in K2EDTA tubes following their own protocols. For TCRbeta analysis, collaborators shipped samples in one of three forms: frozen whole blood, isolated PBMCs, or DNA extracted from either of those sample types. Trimming takes 2 bases from V and 6 bases from J, and the germline ends sit 19 bases apart. The CDR3 measures 17 amino acids from cysteine to phenylalanine. The CDR3 DNA has 51 bases and is translated from base 1. CDR1 SGHNT and CDR2 YENEEA were looked up in the germline V gene. Comments on this clone: The antigen it binds to is not known. The sample holds no much larger clone one base away, and base qualities are not on file.

The immunoSEQ Assay, a bias-controlled multiplex PCR, was used to amplify TCRbeta CDR3 regions from genomic DNA. Per the original workflow: The number of nucleated cells in each sample was estimated by amplification of reference gene primers within the assay. To quantify the absolute abundance of each unique TCRbeta CDR3 rearrangement, sequence reads were collapsed and filtered. Productive Simpson clonality was computed per sample as the square root of Simpson's diversity index over productive rearrangements. TCRdb limited this immuneACCESS table to in-frame rearrangements with V and J called. A share of clones is missing; checked studies link under half to unresolved V genes, and the rest is unexplained. Clonal size and the V and J genes are those of that table, whereas D and trimming came from the DNA. The sample records some 240,000 clones, about 89% of which are singletons. Around 6.5% of the sample lies in the top ten.

The receptor's source is a man in his sixties who had recovered from COVID-19. This chain joins TRBV11-3 to TRBJ2-2, and TRBD2 may be the D gene, going by 6 matching bases. Material for sequencing was peripheral blood. The DNA is TGTGCCAGCAGCTTACGGGGACTCGGGAAGTTGGCCGGGGAGCTGTTTTTT. It is translated as CASSLRGLGKLAGELFF.